The 30 T cell receptor beta chains below all came from one sample that was sequenced in a study of blood T cells in healthy people across ages. Then a second PCR, running roughly 6 to 11 cycles, was carried out with a sample-barcoded 5' primer and a J-beta primer mix. In TCRdb, the 5' RACE reads were re-called with MiXCR into one record per CDR3 protein. The sample holds 1,800,000 or so distinct CDR3 sequences; approximately 39% are singletons and the top ten take more than 20%. Sequences were obtained from blood. The source is a human donor in good health.

This clonotype has a count of ten or more. The junction departs from germline at one end; a sequencing error may be responsible. The V call is TRBV5-1, the J call TRBJ1-4; 9 bases match TRBD1. This CDR3 has 14 amino acids. Germline V gene data show CDR1 as SGHRS and CDR2 as YFSETQ. The CDR3 coding sequence is TGTGCCAGCAGCTCGGGACAGGGTGGTGAAAAACTGTTTTTT. This gives the protein CASSSGQGGEKLFF.

This clonotype was picked up a small number of times. This chain connects TRBV6-6 to TRBJ1-2; 8 bases are shared with TRBD1. The CDR3 is made up of 15 amino acids. The germline gives CDR1 MNHNY, CDR2 SVGAGI (reference sequence). V shed 6 bases and J 8 bases; nucleotides not matched to a gene: 14. As DNA, the CDR3 is TGTGCCAGCAGCCCCTCGCACCAGGGGGCGAGCGGCTACACCTTC. Translated, it gives CASSPSHQGASGYTF.

As to this clonotype: It may be a read error: a sequence one base away is much more abundant. This chain connects TRBV20-1 to TRBJ2-5, with TRBD2 matching 14 bases. The J call is doubtful: the DNA matches TRBJ2-1 better. Germline CDR1 is DFQATT and CDR2 is SNEGSKA (reference sequence). The CDR3 extends over 19 amino acids. CDR3 in amino acids: CSARDPGTSGGGPQETQFF. The CDR3 DNA follows: TGCAGTGCTAGAGATCCCGGGACTAGCGGGGGTGGTCCCCAAGAGACCCAGTTCTTC.

CDR3 residues: CASSQAIYSDPQSPLHF. The CDR3 DNA reads as TGCGCCAGCAGCCAAGCTATATACAGTGACCCGCAATCACCCCTCCACTTT. J is TRBJ1-6 and V is TRBV4-3; D call uncertain. Per the germline V gene, CDR1 is LGHNA and CDR2 is YSLEER. Trimming shortened V by 1 base and J by 10 bases, and 20 bases separated the two germline ends. The CDR3 runs to 17 residues.

This clonotype was detected only a few times. The chain links TRBV7-2 to TRBJ1-5, with 7 bases aligning to TRBD1. Germline V CDR1 and CDR2: SGHTA, FQGNSA. The CDR3 totals 14 residues. V shed 3 bases, J shed 11 bases, and the junction held 10 bases outside the gene matches. CDR3 nucleotides: TGTGCCAGCAGCTTTGGTTGGGACAGTGAAGCCCAGCATTTT. Amino acids: CASSFGWDSEAQHF.

The chain recombines TRBV20-1 with TRBJ1-5, with TRBD1 as a possible D gene (5 bases). Germline loops: CDR1 DFQATT, CDR2 SNEGSKA (reference sequence). Deletions cut 4 bases from V and 3 bases from J, with 16 bases between. The CDR3 is 15 residues long. CDR3 sequence: CSAKTDRTLNQPQHF. The DNA of the CDR3 is TGCAGTGCTAAAACCGACAGAACTCTCAATCAGCCCCAGCATTTT.

Concerning this clonotype itself: With a much larger clone just one base away, this may be a read error. The rearrangement uses TRBV20-1 and TRBJ2-7; D is possibly TRBD1 (6 bases). The length of the CDR3 is 15 residues. The germline V gene has CDR1 DFQATT and CDR2 SNEGSKA (reference sequence). With 0 bases removed from V and 7 bases from J, the gap between germline ends came to 19 bases. In DNA form, the CDR3 reads TGCAGTGCTAGAGATTCAGACAGGTATACTGATGAGCAGTACTTC. This gives the protein CSARDSDRYTDEQYF.

This clonotype has more than one count but fewer than ten. The J gene is TRBJ2-5, the V gene TRBV20-1; D is ambiguous. Germline CDR1 is DFQATT and CDR2 is SNEGSKA (reference sequence). The V end lost 2 bases, the J end lost 5 bases, and 9 bases lay between the germline ends. The CDR3 runs to 12 residues. CDR3 DNA sequence: TGCAGTGCTAGATTAGAACCCGAGACCCAGTACTTC. Translated, it gives CSARLEPETQYF.

The CDR3 nucleotides are TGCGCCAGCAGCTTCCAAGTGGGACAGGGGAACTCTGGGGCCAACGTCCTGACTTTC. This translates into CASSFQVGQGNSGANVLTF. The chain uses TRBV5-1 and TRBJ2-6, with TRBD1 identical over 10 bases. Per the germline V gene, CDR1 is SGHRS and CDR2 is YFSETQ. CDR3 length: 19 amino acids. The junction had 8 bases not matched to a gene; V was cut back by 2 bases and J by 0 bases. The variable domain in full, with the rest retrieved from reference TRBV5-1 and TRBJ2-6, is KAGVTQTPRYLIKTRGQQVTLSCSPISGHRSVSWYQQTPGQGLQFLFEYFSETQRNKGNFPGRFSGRQFSNSRSEMNVSTLELGDSALYLCASSFQVGQGNSGANVLTFGAGSRLTVL.

This clonotype was picked up a small number of times. This chain links TRBV4-3 with TRBJ2-4; D unclear. This CDR3 is built from 16 residues. Trimming stripped 0 bases from V and 1 base from J, with 10 bases between. CDR1 and CDR2 from the germline V gene are LGHNA and YSLEER. CDR3 protein: CASSQDVGRAKNIQYF. DNA of the CDR3: TGCGCCAGCAGCCAAGATGTAGGCAGGGCCAAAAACATTCAGTACTTC.

This clonotype was found a few times. CDR3 residues: CASRPPGQGNEKLFF. CDR3 coding DNA: TGTGCCAGCAGACCTCCCGGACAGGGTAATGAAAAACTGTTTTTT. V is TRBV12-3 or TRBV12-4 and J is TRBJ1-4; 8 bases align to TRBD1. With V trimmed by 6 bases and J by 4 bases, 7 bases remained unmatched. The CDR3 is 15 amino acids.

The chain recombines TRBV6-6 with TRBJ2-1; 7 bases are a match to TRBD1. CDR1 and CDR2 from the germline V gene are MNHNY and SVGAGI (reference sequence). The length of the CDR3 is 15 residues. The junction had 11 bases not matched to a gene; V was cut back by 4 bases and J by 8 bases. The CDR3 sequence is CASSFLQGKEHEQFF. CDR3 DNA: TGTGCCAGCAGTTTTCTACAGGGGAAAGAGCATGAGCAGTTCTTC.

This clonotype was counted only a few times. CDR3 in DNA: TGCGCCAGCAGCCAAGCGATAGGATGGAATGAGCAGTTCTTC. Its translation: CASSQAIGWNEQFF. The chain recombines TRBV4-3 with TRBJ2-1; D gene uncertain. V was trimmed by 1 base and J by 7 bases, leaving 11 bases between them. CDR1 and CDR2 (germline): LGHNA, YSLEER. The CDR3 is made up of 14 amino acids.

This clonotype was counted only a few times. The junction and the germline gene differ at one end; a read error may be behind it. This rearrangement joins TRBV5-5 to TRBJ1-2, with a weak D call TRBD1 (6 bases). Germline V CDR1 and CDR2: SGHKS, YYEKEE (reference sequence). This CDR3 has 16 amino acids. This chain's CDR3 is CASSRNRDTTGDGYTF. The CDR3 DNA reads as TGTGCTAGCAGCCGAAACCGGGACACGACTGGGGATGGCTACACCTTC.

The chain carries TRBV20-1 and TRBJ2-3, with D unresolved. The CDR3 is 13 amino acids. CDR1 DFQATT and CDR2 SNEGSKA come from the germline V gene (reference sequence). V was cut by 3 bases and J by 6 bases, with 13 bases left in between. The CDR3 sequence: CSASRSSPDTQYF. In nucleotides, the CDR3 is TGCAGTGCTAGTCGATCTAGTCCTGATACGCAGTATTTT.

This clonotype was observed at least ten times. The V gene is TRBV6-1, the J gene TRBJ2-7; D may be TRBD2 (5 bases). Germline V gives CDR1 MNHNS, CDR2 SASEGT. V gave up 1 base and J gave up 1 base, with 11 bases separating them. This CDR3 contains 15 residues. CDR3 sequence (DNA): TGTGCCAGCAGTGAAGGCCAAACGGGGTCCTACGAGCAGTACTTC. This codes for CASSEGQTGSYEQYF.

The V and J genes are TRBV5-6 and TRBJ2-3, with 8 bases matching TRBD2. The V gene's germline CDR1 is SGHDT and CDR2 YYEEEE. This CDR3 contains 16 residues. The V gene end was trimmed by 0 bases and the J gene end by 2 bases; junction bases not matched to a gene: 5. Here the CDR3 reads CASSLEVAGFTDTQYF. CDR3 bases: TGTGCCAGCAGCTTGGAGGTAGCGGGGTTCACAGATACGCAGTATTTT.

In the case of this clonotype: A read error is possible here, since a much larger clone lies one base away. The J gene is TRBJ2-6, the V gene TRBV12-3 or TRBV12-4, with D perhaps matching TRBD2 (5 bases). CDR3 size: 20 residues. V was pared by 1 base and J by 2 bases, with 21 bases between. The CDR3 coding sequence is TGTGCCAGCAGTTTAGGGTACGAGGGTAGGGCTTCCCCTGGGGCCAACGTCCTGACTTTC. Encoded protein: CASSLGYEGRASPGANVLTF.

This clonotype occurred many times. The chain joins TRBV4-1 to TRBJ2-7; D perhaps matches TRBD1 (6 bases). The CDR3 extends over 15 amino acids. Germline V gene sequence: CDR1 MGHRA, CDR2 YSYEKL. Trimming removed 4 bases from V and 2 bases from J, with 15 bases in between. CDR3: CASSLLGTSAYEQYF. The DNA of the CDR3 is TGCGCCAGCAGCCTGCTGGGGACATCCGCCTACGAGCAGTACTTC.

In its sample, this clonotype was seen a few times. The V call is TRBV15, the J call TRBJ2-7, with D possibly matching TRBD1 (6 bases). V lost 2 bases, J lost 7 bases, and 18 bases lay in between. This CDR3 spans 15 amino acids. The V gene's germline CDR1 is LNHNV and CDR2 YYDKDF (reference sequence). CDR3 sequence (DNA): TGTGCCACCAGCAGACGATCCGGGACATCGGATGAGCAGTACTTC. It specifies CATSRRSGTSDEQYF. Full variable domain (outside the CDR3, taken from reference TRBV15 and TRBJ2-7): DAMVIQNPRYQVTQFGKPVTLSCSQTLNHNVMYWYQQKSSQAPKLLFHYYDKDFNNEADTPDNFQSRRPNTSFCFLDIRSPGLGDTAMYLCATSRRSGTSDEQYFGPGTRLTVT.

This clonotype was picked up a small number of times. The chain employs TRBV29-1 and TRBJ1-5; tentative D call: TRBD1 (6 bases). V gave up 5 bases and J gave up 0 bases, with 17 bases separating them. CDR1 and CDR2 (germline): SQVTM, ANQGSEA. The CDR3 spans 16 residues. The CDR3 bases are TGCAGCGTTACCCTCTCGGGGGCCGATAGCAATCAGCCCCAGCATTTT. Translated, it gives CSVTLSGADSNQPQHF. Full variable domain (remainder filled in from reference TRBV29-1 and TRBJ1-5): SAVISQKPSRDICQRGTSLTIQCQVDSQVTMMFWYRQQPGQSLTLIATANQGSEATYESGFVIDKFPISRPNLTFSTLTVSNMSPEDSSIYLCSVTLSGADSNQPQHFGDGTRLSIL.

This clonotype was counted between two and nine times. The chain carries TRBV9 and TRBJ2-3; D gene uncertain. Germline V gene data show CDR1 as SGDLS and CDR2 as YYNGEE. The length of the CDR3 is 16 residues. V was trimmed by 0 bases and J by 2 bases, leaving 13 bases between them. DNA for the CDR3: TGTGCCAGCAGCGTAGTCGCCCAATCGAACACAGATACGCAGTATTTT. Protein: CASSVVAQSNTDTQYF.

This clonotype has just a few counts. The chain has TRBV24-1 and TRBJ2-5; possibly TRBD2 for D (6 bases). Trimming cost V 1 base and J 0 bases, with 8 bases left between them. CDR3 length: 15 residues. Looked up from germline, CDR1 is KGHDR and CDR2 is SFDVKD. Here the CDR3 DNA reads TGTGCCACCAGTGATTTACGGGACTACCAAGAGACCCAGTACTTC. Its protein is CATSDLRDYQETQYF.

On this clonotype: Relative to the germline gene, one junction end is altered; a read error may explain this. The chain uses TRBV12-3 or TRBV12-4 and TRBJ2-3; no clear D gene. The CDR3 runs 12 residues. The CDR3 region has the DNA TGTGCCAACAGTCGTAGCACAGATACGCAGTATTTT. Translated: CANSRSTDTQYF.

This clonotype came up a few times. The chain has TRBV7-9 and TRBJ1-2, with unresolved D. Trimming removed 1 base from V and 2 bases from J, with 11 bases in between. This CDR3 has 15 amino acids. CDR1 is SEHNR and CDR2 is FQNEAQ in the germline V gene (reference sequence). The CDR3 reads CASSLDRAQNYGYTF. CDR3 DNA sequence: TGTGCCAGCAGCTTAGATAGGGCACAAAACTATGGCTACACCTTC.

This clonotype showed up just a few times. CDR3 region: CASSQDWTDEQYF. In DNA, the CDR3 is TGTGCCAGCAGCCAAGATTGGACGGACGAGCAGTACTTC. The gene calls are TRBV3-1 and TRBJ2-7; no clear D gene. The germline V gene encodes CDR1 LGHDT and CDR2 YNNKEL (reference sequence). The CDR3 loop spans 13 amino acids. The germline V and J ends were trimmed by 0 bases and 5 bases, with 8 bases remaining between them.

This sequence joins TRBV12-3 or TRBV12-4 and TRBJ2-3; no reliable D call. The CDR3 has 12 residues. Trimming took 5 bases from V and 3 from J, leaving 6 bases between them. In nucleotides, the CDR3 is TGTGCCAGCAGTACCCAGACAGATACGCAGTATTTT. Protein: CASSTQTDTQYF.

This clonotype was seen at least ten times. The rearrangement links TRBV24-1 to TRBJ2-1; 10 positions agree with TRBD2. J lost 3 bases, V lost 4 bases, and 5 bases had no gene match. Germline V gene data show CDR1 as KGHDR and CDR2 as SFDVKD. CDR3 size: 16 residues. The CDR3 is CATSDRTSGDYNEQFF. The DNA for the CDR3 is TGTGCCACCAGTGACCGAACTAGCGGGGACTACAATGAGCAGTTCTTC.

This chain connects TRBV20-1 to TRBJ2-3; D gene uncertain. Trimming took 0 bases from V and 2 from J, leaving 15 bases between them. Per germline, CDR1 DFQATT and CDR2 SNEGSKA (reference sequence). CDR3 length: 16 amino acids. The CDR3 bases are TGCAGTGCTAGAGACCCAAACCCACATGTCACAGATACGCAGTATTTT. Protein sequence: CSARDPNPHVTDTQYF.

J is TRBJ2-6 and V is TRBV20-1, with 7 nucleotides matching TRBD2. V lost 6 bases and J lost 0; bases outside the gene matches: 11. Germline V lookup: CDR1 DFQATT, CDR2 SNEGSKA (reference sequence). This CDR3 has 17 residues. The CDR3 is CSARGQLAASGANVLTF. CDR3 sequence (DNA): TGCAGTGCCCGCGGTCAGCTAGCGGCCTCTGGGGCCAACGTCCTGACTTTC.